This TCR beta chain was profiled in a study of shared clonotypes between healthy human individuals. With respect to this clone: The antigen remains undetermined. The same CDR3 can be traced to other DNA sequences in this sample.

It was at deep level that the assay was run. Libraries were prepared by immunoSEQ multiplex PCR; TCRdb keeps only in-frame clonotypes and omits some of them. The repertoire holds more than 2,000,000 clones, with just over 90% as singletons. Findings and caveats of the study: Genetic and exposure-history diversity was limited by the few donors.

Germline assignment: CDR1 SGHRS and CDR2 YFSETQ. The length of the CDR3 is 13 residues. The V end lost 0 bases, the J end lost 6 bases, and 7 bases lay between the germline ends. Donors were healthy HIV-negative adults without recently reported acute infections or vaccinations. This clonotype was obtained from a man in his late teens or twenties in good health. Some clones in this sample may be carry-over from other donors' samples. Input material: naive CD4+ T cells from PBMCs. Subset indicated: CD45RA+ positively selected. The chain uses TRBV5-1 and TRBJ1-5; no clear D. CDR3: CASSLGLGQPQHF. The CDR3 nucleotides read TGCGCCAGCAGCTTGGGTCTTGGTCAGCCCCAGCATTTT.